This T cell receptor (beta chain) emerged from a study of shared clonotypes between healthy human individuals. General study results and limits: Memory subsets generally showed smaller estimated richness than naive subsets did. In a handful of donors, around 5.5% of naive CD4 clonotypes appeared in common.

When replicate PCRs were run on sorted subsets, they used 150 to 250 ng DNA, about 30,000 T cell genomes. Measured with immunoSEQ multiplex PCR; TCRdb has only the in-frame clones, and not every one. This table has roughly 2.2 million clones, around 93% appearing once. CDR3 length: 15 residues. J was trimmed by 4 bases and V by 5 bases; bases with no gene match: 8. Germline CDR1 reads SGHTA; CDR2 reads FQGNSA. Of note for this clone: Its antigen remains unknown.

The TCR was taken from a man younger than 35 in good health. Some clones in this sample may be carry-over from other donors' samples. The chain is built from TRBV7-2 and TRBJ2-3; 8 bases fit TRBD2. Sequenced: naive CD4+ T cells from PBMCs. The subset here: CD45RA+ positively selected. CDR3 amino acids: CASSPLTGGADTQYF. The CDR3 DNA sequence: TGTGCCAGCAGCCCCCTTACGGGAGGGGCAGATACGCAGTATTTT.